This T cell receptor (beta chain) was identified during a study of shared clonotypes between healthy human individuals. Turning to the study itself: There were three CD4 naive, three CD4 memory, two CD8 naive and one CD8 memory plates per donor.

Regarding this clone: Its antigen is currently unknown.

The study, taken as a whole, reports: Naive subsets tended to show greater estimated richness than memory subsets.

The CDR3 covers 16 residues. Germline V gives CDR1 LNHNV, CDR2 YYDKDF (reference sequence). The V and J ends lost 0 bases and 1 base respectively, with 9 bases between them. TCRdb's table, derived via immunoSEQ multiplex PCR, lists solely in-frame clones and lacks some. The table shows approximately 2,300,000 clones, with around 93% occurring only once. This sequence originates from a man between 18 and 29 years old in good health. Some clones in this sample may be carry-over from other donors' samples. The V call is TRBV15, the J call TRBJ2-2; D unresolved. Sequencing input: naive CD4+ T cells from PBMCs. Regarding subset: CD45RA+ positively selected. This chain's CDR3 is CATSRDLWQNTGELFF. The CDR3 DNA reads as TGTGCCACCAGCAGAGATCTTTGGCAGAACACCGGGGAGCTGTTTTTT.